These 2 T cell receptor beta chains were sequenced from one sample in a study of blood T cells in healthy people across ages. Alongside a J-beta primer mix, a sample-barcoded 5' primer served in a second PCR lasting roughly 7 to 12 cycles. TCRdb itself ran the 5' RACE reads through MiXCR, one entry per CDR3 protein. The table records just over 1 million distinct CDR3 sequences, 45% of them present only once. Sequenced sample: blood. The receptors were sampled from a woman aged 55-69 years in good health.

This clonotype was counted only a few times. The CDR3 DNA reads as TGCGCCAGCAGCCAAGAGCGAACCGTAAGAGTTTATGGCTACACCTTC. Its protein is CASSQERTVRVYGYTF. The V call is TRBV4-1, the J call TRBJ1-2; D uncertain. The CDR3 is 16 amino acids. CDR1 is MGHRA and CDR2 is YSYEKL in the germline V gene. The V and J ends lost 0 bases and 5 bases respectively, with 16 bases between them.

The chain recombines TRBV10-3 with TRBJ2-1; D call uncertain. Germline V gives CDR1 ENHRY, CDR2 SYGVKD. Trimming removed 9 bases from V and 10 bases from J, with 13 bases in between. There are 11 residues in the CDR3. The chain's CDR3 is CAINPPPEQFF. As DNA, the CDR3 is TGTGCCATAAACCCGCCCCCCGAGCAGTTCTTC.